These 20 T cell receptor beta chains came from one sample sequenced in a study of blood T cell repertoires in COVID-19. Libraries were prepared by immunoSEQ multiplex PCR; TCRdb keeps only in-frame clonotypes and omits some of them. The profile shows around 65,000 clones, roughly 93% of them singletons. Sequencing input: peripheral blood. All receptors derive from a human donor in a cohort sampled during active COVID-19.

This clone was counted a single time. The DNA for the CDR3 is TGTGCCAGCAGCCAAGTCGCCAGCTCCTACAATGAGCAGTTCTTC. Amino acid sequence: CASSQVASSYNEQFF. The chain recombines TRBV3-1 (or the pseudogene TRBV3-2) with TRBJ2-1; D is ambiguous. Germline CDR1 LGHDT, CDR2 YNNKEL (reference sequence). The CDR3 runs 15 residues. The V end was cut by 1 base, the J end by 0 bases, with 7 bases between.

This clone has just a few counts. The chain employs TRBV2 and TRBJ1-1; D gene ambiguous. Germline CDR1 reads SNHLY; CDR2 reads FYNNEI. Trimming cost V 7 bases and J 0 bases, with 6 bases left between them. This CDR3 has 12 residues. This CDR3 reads CASIVMNTEAFF. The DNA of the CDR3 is TGTGCCAGCATCGTAATGAACACTGAAGCTTTCTTT.

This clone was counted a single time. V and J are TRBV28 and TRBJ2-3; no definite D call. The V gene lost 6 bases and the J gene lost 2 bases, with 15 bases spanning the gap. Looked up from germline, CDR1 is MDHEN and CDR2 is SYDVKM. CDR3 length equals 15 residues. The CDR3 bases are TGTGCCAGCAGGCACGCGATATACTTCACAGATACGCAGTATTTT. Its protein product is CASRHAIYFTDTQYF.

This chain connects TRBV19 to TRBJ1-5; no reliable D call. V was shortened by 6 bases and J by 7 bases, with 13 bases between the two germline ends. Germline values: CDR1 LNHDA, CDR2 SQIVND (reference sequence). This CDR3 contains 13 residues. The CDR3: CASSGSRGQPQHF. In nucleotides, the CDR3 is TGTGCCAGTAGCGGGAGCCGGGGACAGCCCCAGCATTTT.

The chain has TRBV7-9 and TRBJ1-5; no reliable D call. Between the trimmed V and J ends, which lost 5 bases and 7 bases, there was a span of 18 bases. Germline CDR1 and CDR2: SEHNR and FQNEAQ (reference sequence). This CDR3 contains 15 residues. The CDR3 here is CASSQVGGREQPQHF. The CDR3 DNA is TGTGCCAGCAGCCAAGTAGGCGGGAGGGAGCAGCCCCAGCATTTT.

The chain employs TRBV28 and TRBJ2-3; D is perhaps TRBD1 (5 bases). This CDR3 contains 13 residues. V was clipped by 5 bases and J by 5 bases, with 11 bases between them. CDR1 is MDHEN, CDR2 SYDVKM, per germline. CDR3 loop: CASSAHRKDTQYF. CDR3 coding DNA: TGTGCCAGCAGTGCCCACAGGAAAGATACGCAGTATTTT.

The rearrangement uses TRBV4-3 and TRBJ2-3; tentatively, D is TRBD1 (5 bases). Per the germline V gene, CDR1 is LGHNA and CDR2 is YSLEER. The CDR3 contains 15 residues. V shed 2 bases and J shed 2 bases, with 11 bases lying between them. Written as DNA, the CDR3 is TGCGCCAGCAGCCAATCCAGGGTTCCCACAGATACGCAGTATTTT. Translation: CASSQSRVPTDTQYF.

The CDR3 spells CASSLGQGAAQYF. DNA of the CDR3: TGTGCCAGCAGCTTGGGACAGGGGGCTGCCCAGTACTTC. This chain uses TRBV11-3 with TRBJ2-5; 12 bases match TRBD1. The germline CDR1 and CDR2 sequences are SGHNT and YENEEA. The trim removed 3 bases at V and 9 bases at J, leaving 2 bases unmatched. The CDR3 runs to 13 residues.

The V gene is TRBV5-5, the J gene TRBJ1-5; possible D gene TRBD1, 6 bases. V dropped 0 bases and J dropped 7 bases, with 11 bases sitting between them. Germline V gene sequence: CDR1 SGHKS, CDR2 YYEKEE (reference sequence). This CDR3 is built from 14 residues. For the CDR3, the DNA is TGTGCCAGCAGCTTGGAACAGGGTAGACAGCCCCAGCATTTT. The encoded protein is CASSLEQGRQPQHF.

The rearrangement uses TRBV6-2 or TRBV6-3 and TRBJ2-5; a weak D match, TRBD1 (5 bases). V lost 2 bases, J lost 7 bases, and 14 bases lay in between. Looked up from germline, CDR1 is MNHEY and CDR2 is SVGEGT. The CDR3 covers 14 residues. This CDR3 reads CASSYQGLPGTQYF. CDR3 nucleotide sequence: TGTGCCAGCAGTTACCAGGGATTACCTGGGACCCAGTACTTC.

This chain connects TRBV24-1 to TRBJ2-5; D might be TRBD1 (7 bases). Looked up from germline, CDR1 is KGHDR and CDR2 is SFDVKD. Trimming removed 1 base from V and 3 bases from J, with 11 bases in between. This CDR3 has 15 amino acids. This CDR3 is CATSDFRGVEETQYF. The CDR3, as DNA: TGTGCCACCAGTGATTTCAGGGGGGTAGAAGAGACCCAGTACTTC.

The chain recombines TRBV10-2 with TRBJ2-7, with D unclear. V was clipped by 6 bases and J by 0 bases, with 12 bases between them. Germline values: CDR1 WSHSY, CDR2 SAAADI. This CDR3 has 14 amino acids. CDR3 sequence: CASSKGELSYEQYF. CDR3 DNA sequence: TGCGCCAGCAGCAAAGGAGAGCTCTCCTACGAGCAGTACTTC.

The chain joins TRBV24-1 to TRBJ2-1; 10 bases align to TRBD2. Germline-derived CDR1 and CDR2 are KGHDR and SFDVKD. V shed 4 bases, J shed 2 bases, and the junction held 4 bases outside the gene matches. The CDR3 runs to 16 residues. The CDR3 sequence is CATSDPLAGAYNEQFF. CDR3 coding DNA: TGTGCCACCAGTGACCCCCTAGCGGGAGCCTACAATGAGCAGTTCTTC.

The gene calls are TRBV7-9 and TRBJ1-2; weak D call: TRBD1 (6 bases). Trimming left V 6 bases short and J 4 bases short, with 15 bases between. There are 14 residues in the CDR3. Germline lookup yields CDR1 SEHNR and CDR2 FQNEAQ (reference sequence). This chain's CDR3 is CASRGTGTTYGYTF. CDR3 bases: TGTGCCAGCAGAGGTACAGGGACGACCTATGGCTACACCTTC.

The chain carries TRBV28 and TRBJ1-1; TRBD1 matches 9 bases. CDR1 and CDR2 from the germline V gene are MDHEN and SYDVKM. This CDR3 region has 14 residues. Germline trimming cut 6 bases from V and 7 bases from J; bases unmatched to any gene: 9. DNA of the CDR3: TGTGCCAGCAGAACCGGGACAGGGAGCAGTGAAGCTTTCTTT. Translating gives CASRTGTGSSEAFF.

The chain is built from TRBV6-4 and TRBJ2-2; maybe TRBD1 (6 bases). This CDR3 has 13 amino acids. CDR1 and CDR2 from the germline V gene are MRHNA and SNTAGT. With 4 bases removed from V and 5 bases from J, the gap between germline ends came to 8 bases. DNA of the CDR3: TGTGCCAGCAGTGGCCAGGGGACCGGGGAGCTGTTTTTT. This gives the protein CASSGQGTGELFF.

The DNA of the CDR3 is TGTGCCAGTAGTGAGGGACTCCCCCTTACCTACGAGCAGTACTTC. Translated: CASSEGLPLTYEQYF. V and J are TRBV19 and TRBJ2-7; TRBD2 is a possible D gene (6 bases). The CDR3 has 15 residues. The ends were cut back, 5 bases at V and 2 bases at J, with 16 bases in the middle. Germline-derived CDR1 and CDR2 are LNHDA and SQIVND (reference sequence).

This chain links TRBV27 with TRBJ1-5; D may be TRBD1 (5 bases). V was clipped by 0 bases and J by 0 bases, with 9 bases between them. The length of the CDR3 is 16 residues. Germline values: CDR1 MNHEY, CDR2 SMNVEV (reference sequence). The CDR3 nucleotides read TGTGCCAGCAGTTTATCGGTAGGGGTTAGCAATCAGCCCCAGCATTTT. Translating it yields CASSLSVGVSNQPQHF.

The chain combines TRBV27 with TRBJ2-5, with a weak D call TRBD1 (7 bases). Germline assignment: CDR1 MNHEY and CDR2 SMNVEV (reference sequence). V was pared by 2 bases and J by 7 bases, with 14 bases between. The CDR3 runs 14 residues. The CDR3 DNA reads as TGTGCCAGCAGTTTAAATTGGCAGGGGGGGACCCAGTACTTC. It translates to CASSLNWQGGTQYF.

In DNA, the CDR3 is TGTGCCATCAGGGGCCAGGACAACTACAATGAGCAGTTCTTC. Protein product: CAIRGQDNYNEQFF. The rearrangement links TRBV10-3 to TRBJ2-1, with a tentative D call TRBD1 (5 bases). The CDR3 length is 14 residues. The V end was cut by 6 bases, the J end by 3 bases, with 12 bases between. Germline CDR1 is ENHRY and CDR2 is SYGVKD.